One sample yielded the 6 T cell receptor beta chains listed below, sequenced in a study of tumor-infiltrating lymphocytes in primary liver carcinoma. The input was approximately 0.45 ug total RNA; TCR beta cDNA was made from it with a constant-region primer. Three nested multiplex PCR rounds, a slightly modified ARM-PCR, produced the libraries for TCR beta. TRBV1-TRBV30 forward primers paired with a C-beta reverse primer drove the first two PCR rounds, around 10 cycles each. TCRdb independently ran MiXCR on the multiplex PCR reads; one entry per CDR3 protein. The sample includes about 100,000 distinct CDR3 sequences, more than 65% seen only once; the top ten take around 9.1%. Between roughly 17 and 30 mg of unsorted bulk tissue served as the source from which RNA and DNA were co-extracted. What was sequenced was liver tumor tissue from sampling region 5. Documented subset: tumor region T5, tumor centre. These receptors were collected from a woman aged 60-75 years with primary liver carcinoma and hepatitis B virus infection.

A note on this clonotype: The germline gene is not matched at one end of the junction; a read error may be the cause. The V and J genes are TRBV19 and TRBJ2-3; D unclear. From germline, CDR1 is LNHDA and CDR2 SQIVND (reference sequence). CDR3 length: 13 amino acids. The CDR3 nucleotides are TGTACCAGTAGTATAGTTCCCACAGATACGCAGTATTTT. This encodes CTSSIVPTDTQYF.

The J gene is TRBJ2-7, the V gene TRBV20-1; D is undetermined. CDR1 is DFQATT and CDR2 is SNEGSKA in the germline V gene (reference sequence). The length of the CDR3 is 11 residues. The V gene lost 1 base and the J gene lost 4 bases, with 5 bases spanning the gap. The CDR3 region is CSARGGYEQYF. The CDR3, as DNA: TGCAGTGCTAGAGGGGGATACGAGCAGTACTTC.

The chain is built from TRBV2 and TRBJ1-4, with a tentative D call TRBD1 (5 bases). The germline gives CDR1 SNHLY, CDR2 FYNNEI. The length of the CDR3 is 15 residues. V gave up 7 bases and J gave up 0 bases, with 12 bases separating them. DNA of the CDR3: TGTGCCAGCATGTTAGGGACTACAACTAATGAAAAACTGTTTTTT. Encoded protein: CASMLGTTTNEKLFF.

Remarks on this clonotype: It may be a read error: a sequence one base away is much more abundant. This sequence joins TRBV5-5 and TRBJ2-3; 8 positions match TRBD2. Germline V gene lookup returns CDR1 SGHKS and CDR2 YYEKEE (reference sequence). With 4 bases clipped from V and 1 base from J, the junction kept 5 bases outside the gene matches. The CDR3 is made up of 15 amino acids. The CDR3 region has the DNA TGTGCCAGCAGCATGGTTAGCGGGGGCACAGATACGCAGTATTTT. Translation gives CASSMVSGGTDTQYF.

On this clonotype itself: At one end, the junction sequence differs from germline, possibly due to a read error. The CDR3 loop reads CGSNQEMGEQFF. DNA for the CDR3: TGTGGCAGCAACCAAGAAATGGGTGAGCAGTTCTTC. The chain employs TRBV4-2 and TRBJ2-1, with D unresolved. This CDR3 has 12 residues. From germline, CDR1 is LGHNA and CDR2 YNFKEQ.

Comments on this clonotype: A read error may account for a junction end that differs from germline. The chain is built from TRBV4-2 and TRBJ1-6; D unresolved. Germline assignment: CDR1 LGHNA and CDR2 YNFKEQ. This CDR3 spans 15 amino acids. The CDR3 region has the DNA TGTGCCAGCAGCCAAACAGTGATTAGAAATTCACCCCTCCATTTT. This gives the protein CASSQTVIRNSPLHF.